One sample yielded the 13 T cell receptor beta chains listed below, sequenced in a study of OX40 agonist ivuxolimab in advanced cancers. The table came from immunoSEQ multiplex PCR; TCRdb's copy has only in-frame clones and leaves some out. The data hold approximately 64,000 clones, with around 85% observed a single time. The source was CD4+ or CD8+ T cells sorted from blood, collected in a trial of the OX40 agonist ivuxolimab. These receptors all come from an adult with an advanced solid tumor such as melanoma, head and neck, liver or kidney cancer.

The V gene is TRBV28, the J gene TRBJ2-7; 8 nucleotides line up with TRBD1. The ends lost 5 bases at V and 1 base at J; junction bases unmatched: 4. The CDR3 totals 14 residues. Germline values: CDR1 MDHEN, CDR2 SYDVKM. The CDR3 region is CASSPGGSSYEQYF. The CDR3 DNA follows: TGTGCCAGCAGTCCAGGGGGCTCGTCCTACGAGCAGTACTTC.

This chain uses TRBV7-2 with TRBJ2-1; 7 bases fit TRBD1. The trim removed 5 bases at V and 3 bases at J, leaving 4 bases unmatched. The CDR3 consists of 14 residues. Germline V lookup: CDR1 SGHTA, CDR2 FQGNSA. The CDR3 DNA sequence: TGTGCCAGCAGCCCCGGGACAGACTACAATGAGCAGTTCTTC. This gives the protein CASSPGTDYNEQFF.

The chain links TRBV18 to TRBJ2-1; D possibly corresponds to TRBD1 (6 bases). CDR3 length: 16 amino acids. V lost 4 bases and J lost 6, with 19 bases in between. Germline CDR1 and CDR2: KGHSH and LQKENI. The CDR3 here is CASSLITGLVSNEQFF. Here the CDR3 DNA reads TGTGCCAGCTCACTGATCACAGGGTTGGTTTCCAATGAGCAGTTCTTC.

This sequence joins TRBV10-1 and TRBJ2-1; D may be TRBD2 (6 bases). Germline values: CDR1 WNHNN, CDR2 SYGVQD (reference sequence). V lost 2 bases to trimming and J lost 5 bases, with 13 bases between them. There are 15 residues in the CDR3. The CDR3 loop is CASSEAGSTNNEQFF. The CDR3 coding sequence is TGCGCCAGCAGTGAGGCCGGGAGTACTAACAATGAGCAGTTCTTC.

V gene TRBV11-3 combines with J gene TRBJ2-6, with D perhaps given as TRBD1 or TRBD2 (6 bases each). V was clipped by 1 base and J by 3 bases, with 10 bases between them. Germline V gene lookup returns CDR1 SGHNT and CDR2 YENEEA. The CDR3 runs 16 residues. The CDR3: CASSLGGALGANVLTF. CDR3 coding DNA: TGTGCCAGCAGCTTAGGGGGGGCGCTTGGGGCCAACGTCCTGACTTTC.

The chain carries TRBV11-2 and TRBJ2-2; 8 bases are a match to TRBD2. This CDR3 has 17 residues. CDR1 and CDR2 from the germline V gene are SGHAT and FQNNGV. After removal of 5 bases from V and 4 bases from J, the junction contained 12 bases not matched to a gene. DNA for the CDR3: TGTGCCAGCAGCCCCGTTCGAACTAGCGGAGCCACCGGGGAGCTGTTTTTT. Translating gives CASSPVRTSGATGELFF.

CDR3 amino acids: CASSLEAGLQETQYF. The CDR3 nucleotides read TGCGCCAGCAGCTTGGAAGCAGGGTTGCAAGAGACCCAGTACTTC. The genes are TRBV5-1 and TRBJ2-5; a possible D gene is TRBD1 (5 bases). Trimming removed 0 bases at V and 2 bases at J, with 11 bases between. The CDR3 is 15 residues long. CDR1 and CDR2 (germline): SGHRS, YFSETQ.

The chain employs TRBV7-2 and TRBJ1-2; D unclear. CDR3 length: 13 residues. Trimming stripped 2 bases from V and 5 bases from J, with 9 bases between. Per the germline V gene, CDR1 is SGHTA and CDR2 is FQGNSA. DNA of the CDR3: TGTGCCAGCAGCTTACCCGGCGGATATGGCTACACCTTC. This gives the protein CASSLPGGYGYTF.

The rearrangement links TRBV28 to TRBJ2-7, with 7 bases lining up with TRBD2. In germline, CDR1 is MDHEN, CDR2 SYDVKM. This CDR3 contains 14 residues. After removal of 6 bases from V and 3 bases from J, the junction contained 8 bases not matched to a gene. The CDR3 protein is CASSSGGGYYEQYF. CDR3 bases: TGTGCCAGCAGCAGCGGCGGGGGATACTACGAGCAGTACTTC.

V is TRBV5-4 and J is TRBJ2-7, with 9 bases identical to TRBD1. The J segment lost 5 bases and the V segment lost 4 bases, leaving 10 bases of the junction unmatched. The CDR3 length is 15 residues. Germline-derived CDR1 and CDR2 are SGHNT and YYREEE (reference sequence). CDR3 amino acids: CASSPSGQGINEQYF. In DNA, the CDR3 is TGTGCCAGCAGCCCGTCGGGACAGGGCATCAACGAGCAGTACTTC.

This clone occurred a few times. The rearrangement joins TRBV19 to TRBJ2-1, with D perhaps given as TRBD1 or TRBD2 (5 bases each). The germline V and J ends were trimmed by 4 bases and 4 bases, with 17 bases remaining between them. Germline CDR1 reads LNHDA; CDR2 reads SQIVND (reference sequence). The CDR3 extends over 16 amino acids. CDR3 residues: CASSRAPGTPYNEQFF. The CDR3 DNA sequence: TGTGCCAGTAGTAGAGCGCCCGGGACCCCTTACAATGAGCAGTTCTTC.

This clone was detected only once. This chain joins TRBV6-1 and TRBJ2-1, with 7 bases aligning to TRBD2. Germline trimming cut 5 bases from V and 5 bases from J; bases unmatched to any gene: 3. The CDR3 runs 13 residues. Germline CDR1 MNHNS, CDR2 SASEGT. The chain's CDR3 is CASSQSGNNEQFF. CDR3 in DNA: TGTGCCAGCAGTCAGAGCGGGAACAATGAGCAGTTCTTC.

The chain carries TRBV7-9 and TRBJ2-2, with a tentative D call TRBD1 (6 bases). The V gene lost 2 bases and the J gene lost 0 bases, with 10 bases spanning the gap. From germline, CDR1 is SEHNR and CDR2 FQNEAQ (reference sequence). CDR3 length: 16 residues. The CDR3 is CASSLTGGTNTGELFF. In nucleotides, the CDR3 is TGTGCCAGCAGCTTAACTGGGGGCACGAACACCGGGGAGCTGTTTTTT. The whole variable domain, remainder taken from reference TRBV7-9 and TRBJ2-2, is DTGVSQNPRHKITKRGQNVTFRCDPISEHNRLYWYRQTLGQGPEFLTYFQNEAQLEKSRLLSDRFSAERPKGSFSTLEIQRTEQGDSAMYLCASSLTGGTNTGELFFGEGSRLTVL.